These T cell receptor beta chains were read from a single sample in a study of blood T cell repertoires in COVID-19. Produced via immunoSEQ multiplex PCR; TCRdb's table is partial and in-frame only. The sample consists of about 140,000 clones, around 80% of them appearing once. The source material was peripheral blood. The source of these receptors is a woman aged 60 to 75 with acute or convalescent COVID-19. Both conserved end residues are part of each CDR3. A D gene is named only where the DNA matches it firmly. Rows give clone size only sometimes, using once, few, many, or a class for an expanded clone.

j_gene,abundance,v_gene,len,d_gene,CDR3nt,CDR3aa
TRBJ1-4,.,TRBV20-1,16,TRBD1,TGCAGTGCTAGTGGTTTAGGGGGCGCCGGCAATGAAAAACTGTTTTTT,CSASGLGGAGNEKLFF
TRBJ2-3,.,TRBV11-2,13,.,TGTGCCAGCAGCTCGTTTTTCGTAGATACGCAGTATTTT,CASSSFFVDTQYF
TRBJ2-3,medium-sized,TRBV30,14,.,TGTGCCTGGAGCGGACTGAGTAGCACAGATACGCAGTATTTT,CAWSGLSSTDTQYF
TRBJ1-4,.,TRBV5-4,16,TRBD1,TGTGCCAGCAGCTTTTCGGCAGGGGGTACTAATGAAAAACTGTTTTTT,CASSFSAGGTNEKLFF
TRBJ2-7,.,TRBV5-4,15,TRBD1,TGTGCCAGCAGCCTCAATGACAGGGGTCGCTACGAGCAGTACTTC,CASSLNDRGRYEQYF
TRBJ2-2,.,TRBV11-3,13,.,TGTGCCAGCAGCTTCACTCCCGCCGGGGAGCTGTTTTTT,CASSFTPAGELFF
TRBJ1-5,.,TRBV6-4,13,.,TGTGCCAGCAGGATGGACAGTGATCAGCCCCAGCATTTT,CASRMDSDQPQHF
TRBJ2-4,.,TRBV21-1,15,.,TGTGCCAGCAGCAGGGACAGAAAAGCCAAAAACATTCAGTACTTC,CASSRDRKAKNIQYF
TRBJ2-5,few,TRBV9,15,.,TGTGCCAGCAGCTCGCGAAGCAGCGGGCAAGAGACCCAGTACTTC,CASSSRSSGQETQYF
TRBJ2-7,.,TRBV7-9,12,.,TGTGCCAGCAGCTTAGTTTCGGACGAGCAGTACTTC,CASSLVSDEQYF
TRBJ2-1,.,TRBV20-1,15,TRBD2,TGCAGTGCTAGTTCCAGGCGGGAGGGCTACAATGAGCAGTTCTTC,CSASSRREGYNEQFF
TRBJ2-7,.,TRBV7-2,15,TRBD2,TGTGCCAGCAGCTTTTCCCTAGCGGGCGCCTACGAGCAGTACTTC,CASSFSLAGAYEQYF
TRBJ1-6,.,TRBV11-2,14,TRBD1,TGTGCCAGCAGGGCCAGGGGGTTCGACTCACCCCTCCACTTT,CASRARGFDSPLHF
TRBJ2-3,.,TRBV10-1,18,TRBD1,TGCGCCAGCAGTGAGACGCCCCGACAGGGTGGGGGCACAGATACGCAGTATTTT,CASSETPRQGGGTDTQYF
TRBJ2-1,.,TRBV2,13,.,TGTGCCAGCAGTGTGGACCGGGAGAGCGAGCAGTTCTTC,CASSVDRESEQFF
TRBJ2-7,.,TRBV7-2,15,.,TGTGCCAGCAGCGTCTGGTTTAGCGGAGGGTACGAGCAGTACTTC,CASSVWFSGGYEQYF
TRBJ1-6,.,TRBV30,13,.,TGTGCCTGGACCACTGGTGCCAACTCACCCCTCCACTTT,CAWTTGANSPLHF
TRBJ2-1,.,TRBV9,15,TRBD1,TGTGCCAGCAGCGTAGACTGGGACAGGGGAAATGAGCAGTTCTTC,CASSVDWDRGNEQFF
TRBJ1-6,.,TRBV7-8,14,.,TGTGCCAGCAGGAGGAGCTCCTATAATTCACCCCTCCACTTT,CASRRSSYNSPLHF
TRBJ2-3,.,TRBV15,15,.,TGTGCCACCAGCTTTTCAGGTTCTATTTCAGATACGCAGTATTTT,CATSFSGSISDTQYF
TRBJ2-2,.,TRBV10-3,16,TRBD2,TGTGCCATCAGTGAGTCGCCTAGCGGGAGTACCGGGGAGCTGTTTTTT,CAISESPSGSTGELFF
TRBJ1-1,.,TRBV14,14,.,TGTGCCAGCAGCCAAACACAGGGTACGGCTGAAGCTTTCTTT,CASSQTQGTAEAFF
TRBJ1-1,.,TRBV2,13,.,TGTGCCAGCAGTGGACAGGTGAACACTGAAGCTTTCTTT,CASSGQVNTEAFF
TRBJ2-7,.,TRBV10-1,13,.,TGCGCCAGCAGCCCGGGGGTCTCCTACGAGCAGTACTTC,CASSPGVSYEQYF
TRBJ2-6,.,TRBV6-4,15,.,TGTGCCAGCACCGACAGTTCTTCTGGGGCCAACGTCCTGACTTTC,CASTDSSSGANVLTF
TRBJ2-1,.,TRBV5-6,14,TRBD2,TGTGCCAGCAGCCGGACTAGCGGGAGTGGTGAGCAGTTCTTC,CASSRTSGSGEQFF
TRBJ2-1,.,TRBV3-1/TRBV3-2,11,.,TGTGCCAGCAGCCAAGATACCGGGAGGTTCTTC,CASSQDTGRFF
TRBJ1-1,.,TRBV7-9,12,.,TGTGCCAGCAGCTCCTCGAACACTGAAGCTTTCTTT,CASSSSNTEAFF
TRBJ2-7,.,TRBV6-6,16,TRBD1,TGTGCCAGCAGTTACTCCCGGGACAGTTTAGCCTACGAGCAGTACTTC,CASSYSRDSLAYEQYF
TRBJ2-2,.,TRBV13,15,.,TGTGCCAGCAGCTTAGCGGGAGTAAGTGGTGGGGAGCTGTTTTTT,CASSLAGVSGGELFF
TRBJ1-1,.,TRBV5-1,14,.,TGCGCCAGCAGCTCGGTCCAGGGGAACACTGAAGCTTTCTTT,CASSSVQGNTEAFF